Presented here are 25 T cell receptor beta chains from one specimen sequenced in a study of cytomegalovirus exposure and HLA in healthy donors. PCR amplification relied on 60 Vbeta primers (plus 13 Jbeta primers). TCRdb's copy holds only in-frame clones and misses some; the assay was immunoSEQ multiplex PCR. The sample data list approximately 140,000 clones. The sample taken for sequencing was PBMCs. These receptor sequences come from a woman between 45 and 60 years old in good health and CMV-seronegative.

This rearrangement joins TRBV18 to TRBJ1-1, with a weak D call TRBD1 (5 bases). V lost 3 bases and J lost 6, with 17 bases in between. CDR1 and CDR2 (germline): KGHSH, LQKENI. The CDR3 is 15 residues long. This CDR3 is CASSPRAETYAEAFF. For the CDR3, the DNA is TGTGCCAGCTCACCCAGGGCGGAGACTTACGCTGAAGCTTTCTTT. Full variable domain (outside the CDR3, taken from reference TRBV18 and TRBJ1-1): NAGVMQNPRHLVRRRGQEARLRCSPMKGHSHVYWYRQLPEEGLKFMVYLQKENIIDESGMPKERFSAEFPKEGPSILRIQQVVRGDSAAYFCASSPRAETYAEAFFGQGTRLTVV.

The CDR3 protein is CASSLWGQQREQYF. The CDR3 region has the DNA TGTGCCAGCAGCTTGTGGGGACAGCAAAGGGAGCAGTACTTC. J is TRBJ2-7 and V is TRBV5-6; 7 nucleotides match TRBD1. This CDR3 has 14 amino acids. Trimming cost V 1 base and J 7 bases; bases outside gene matches: 8. Germline CDR1 and CDR2: SGHDT and YYEEEE.

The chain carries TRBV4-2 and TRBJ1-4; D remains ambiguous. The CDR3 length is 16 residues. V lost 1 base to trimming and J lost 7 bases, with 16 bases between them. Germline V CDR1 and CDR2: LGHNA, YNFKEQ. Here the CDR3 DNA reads TGTGCCAGCAGCCAAGTGTCGGACCTACGGGGTGAAAAACTGTTTTTT. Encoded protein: CASSQVSDLRGEKLFF.

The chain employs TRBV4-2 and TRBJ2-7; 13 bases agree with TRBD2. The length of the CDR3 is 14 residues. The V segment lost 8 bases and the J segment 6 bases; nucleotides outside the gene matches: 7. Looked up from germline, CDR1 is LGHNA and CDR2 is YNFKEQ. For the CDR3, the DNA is TGTGCCAGCCGCCCGGGACTAGCGGGATTCGAGCAGTACTTC. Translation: CASRPGLAGFEQYF.

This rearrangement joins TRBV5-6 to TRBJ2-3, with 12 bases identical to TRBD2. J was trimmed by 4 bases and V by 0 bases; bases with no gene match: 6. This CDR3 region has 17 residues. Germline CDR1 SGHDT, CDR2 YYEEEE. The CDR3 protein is CASSLDWTSGKADTQYF. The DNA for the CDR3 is TGTGCCAGCAGCTTGGACTGGACTAGCGGGAAAGCAGATACGCAGTATTTT.

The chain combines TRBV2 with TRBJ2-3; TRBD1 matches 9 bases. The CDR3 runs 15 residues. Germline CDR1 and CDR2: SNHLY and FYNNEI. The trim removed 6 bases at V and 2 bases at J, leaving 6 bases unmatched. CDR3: CASRGDRVHTDTQYF. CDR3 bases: TGTGCCAGCAGGGGGGACAGGGTACACACAGATACGCAGTATTTT.

CDR3 in amino acids: CASSTRRGTEAFF. The DNA for the CDR3 is TGTGCCAGTAGTACACGCAGGGGCACTGAAGCTTTCTTT. The chain recombines TRBV19 with TRBJ1-1; a possible D gene is TRBD1 (6 bases). Trimming removed 4 bases from V and 4 bases from J, with 10 bases in between. In germline, CDR1 is LNHDA, CDR2 SQIVND (reference sequence). This CDR3 is built from 13 residues.

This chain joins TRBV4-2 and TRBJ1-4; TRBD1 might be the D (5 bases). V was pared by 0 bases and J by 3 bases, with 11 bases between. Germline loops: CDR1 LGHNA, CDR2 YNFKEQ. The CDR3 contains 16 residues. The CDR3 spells CASSQDQGLSNEKLFF. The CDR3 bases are TGTGCCAGCAGCCAAGATCAGGGACTGTCTAATGAAAAACTGTTTTTT.

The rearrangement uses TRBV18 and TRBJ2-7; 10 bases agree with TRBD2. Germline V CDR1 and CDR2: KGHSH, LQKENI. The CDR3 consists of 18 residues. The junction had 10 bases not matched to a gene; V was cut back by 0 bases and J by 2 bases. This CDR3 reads CASSPPVGSGRRPYEQYF. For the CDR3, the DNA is TGTGCCAGCTCACCACCCGTTGGTAGCGGGAGGCGGCCCTACGAGCAGTACTTC.

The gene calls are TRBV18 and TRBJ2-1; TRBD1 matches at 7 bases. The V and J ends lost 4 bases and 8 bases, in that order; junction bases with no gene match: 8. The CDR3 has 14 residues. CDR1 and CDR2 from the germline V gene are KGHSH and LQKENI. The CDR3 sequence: CASSLDRDNDEQFF. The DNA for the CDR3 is TGTGCCAGCTCACTCGACAGGGATAACGATGAGCAGTTCTTC.

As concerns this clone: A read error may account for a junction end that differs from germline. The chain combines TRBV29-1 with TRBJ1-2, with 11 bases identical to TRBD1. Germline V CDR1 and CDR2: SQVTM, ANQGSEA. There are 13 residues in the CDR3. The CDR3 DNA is TGCAGCGTCGTCGGGACAGGGGGATATGGCTACTCCTTC. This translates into CSVVGTGGYGYSF.

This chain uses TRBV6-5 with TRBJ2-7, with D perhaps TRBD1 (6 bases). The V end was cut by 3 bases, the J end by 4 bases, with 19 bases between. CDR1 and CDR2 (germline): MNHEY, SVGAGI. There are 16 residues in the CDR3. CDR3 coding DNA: TGTGCCAGCAGTTATTCCTGGGGGCAGGCTCAGTACGAGCAGTACTTC. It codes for CASSYSWGQAQYEQYF.

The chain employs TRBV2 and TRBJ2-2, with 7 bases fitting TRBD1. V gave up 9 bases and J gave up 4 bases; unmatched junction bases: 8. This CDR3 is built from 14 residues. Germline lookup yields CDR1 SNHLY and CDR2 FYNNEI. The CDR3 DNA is TGTGCCAGTCGGACAGGAGTAACCACCGGGGAGCTGTTTTTT. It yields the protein CASRTGVTTGELFF.

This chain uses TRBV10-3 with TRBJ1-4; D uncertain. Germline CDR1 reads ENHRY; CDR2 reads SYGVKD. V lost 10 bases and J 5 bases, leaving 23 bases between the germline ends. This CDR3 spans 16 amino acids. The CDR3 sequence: CATQAGTAAENEKLFF. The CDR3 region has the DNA TGTGCCACCCAAGCGGGAACCGCGGCGGAAAATGAAAAACTGTTTTTT.

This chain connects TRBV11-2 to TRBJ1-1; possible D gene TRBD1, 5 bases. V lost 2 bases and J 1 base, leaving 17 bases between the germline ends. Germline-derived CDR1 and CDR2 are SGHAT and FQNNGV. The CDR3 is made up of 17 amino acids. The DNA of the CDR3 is TGTGCCAGCAGCTTAAGGGCCGGGGGGGAGAGGAACACTGAAGCTTTCTTT. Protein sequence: CASSLRAGGERNTEAFF.

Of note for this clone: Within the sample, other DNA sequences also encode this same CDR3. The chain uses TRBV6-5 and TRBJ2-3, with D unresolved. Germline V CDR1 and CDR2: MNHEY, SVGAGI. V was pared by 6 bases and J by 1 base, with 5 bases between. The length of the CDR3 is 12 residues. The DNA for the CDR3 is TGTGCCAGCAGCCGAGGCACAGATACGCAGTATTTT. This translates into CASSRGTDTQYF.

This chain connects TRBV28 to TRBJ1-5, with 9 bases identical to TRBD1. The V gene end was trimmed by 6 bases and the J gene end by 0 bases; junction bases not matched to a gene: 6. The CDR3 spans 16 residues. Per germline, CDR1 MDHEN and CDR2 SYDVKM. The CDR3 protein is CASRSQQGASNQPQHF. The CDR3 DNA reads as TGTGCCAGCAGGTCTCAACAGGGGGCTAGCAATCAGCCCCAGCATTTT.

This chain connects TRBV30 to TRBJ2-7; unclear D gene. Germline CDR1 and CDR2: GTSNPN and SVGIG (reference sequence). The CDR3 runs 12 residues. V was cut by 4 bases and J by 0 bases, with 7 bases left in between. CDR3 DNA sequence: TGTGCCTGGAACACCCTCTCCTACGAGCAGTACTTC. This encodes CAWNTLSYEQYF.

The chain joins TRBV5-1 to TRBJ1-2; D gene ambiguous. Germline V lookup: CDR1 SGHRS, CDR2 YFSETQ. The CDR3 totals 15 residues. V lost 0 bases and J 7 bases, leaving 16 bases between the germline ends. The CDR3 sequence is CASSLVFDPPLGYTF. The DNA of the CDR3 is TGCGCCAGCAGCTTGGTATTTGATCCCCCACTTGGCTACACCTTC.

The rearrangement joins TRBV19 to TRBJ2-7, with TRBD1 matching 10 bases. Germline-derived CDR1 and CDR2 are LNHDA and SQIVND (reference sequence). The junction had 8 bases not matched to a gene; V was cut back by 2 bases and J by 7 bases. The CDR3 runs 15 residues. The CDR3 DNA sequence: TGTGCCAGTAGTATAAGGAGGGGGACAGGGGAAGAGCAGTACTTC. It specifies CASSIRRGTGEEQYF.

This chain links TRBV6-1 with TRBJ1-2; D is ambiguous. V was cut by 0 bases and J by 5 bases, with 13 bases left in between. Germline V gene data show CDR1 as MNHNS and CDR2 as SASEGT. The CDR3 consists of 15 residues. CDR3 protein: CASSEAVSRQYGYTF. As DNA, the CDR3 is TGTGCCAGCAGTGAAGCTGTTAGTCGACAATATGGCTACACCTTC.

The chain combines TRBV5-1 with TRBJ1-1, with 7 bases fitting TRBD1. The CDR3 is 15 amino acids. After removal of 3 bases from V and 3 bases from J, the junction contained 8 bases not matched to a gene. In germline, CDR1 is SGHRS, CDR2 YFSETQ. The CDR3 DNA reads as TGCGCCAGCAGCTCGGGGGCAGGGGGGTACACTGAAGCTTTCTTT. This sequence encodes CASSSGAGGYTEAFF.

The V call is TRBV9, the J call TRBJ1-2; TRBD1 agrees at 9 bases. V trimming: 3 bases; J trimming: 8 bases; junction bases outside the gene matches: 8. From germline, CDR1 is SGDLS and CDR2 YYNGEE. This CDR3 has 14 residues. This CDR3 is CASSAADRGNGYTF. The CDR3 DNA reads TGTGCCAGCAGCGCCGCGGACAGGGGAAACGGCTACACCTTC.

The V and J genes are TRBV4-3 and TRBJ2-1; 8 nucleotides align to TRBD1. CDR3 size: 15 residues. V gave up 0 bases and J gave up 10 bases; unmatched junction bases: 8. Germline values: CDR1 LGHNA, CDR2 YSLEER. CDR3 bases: TGCGCCAGCAGCCAAGAGGACAGGGCGATGGCGGAGCAGTTCTTC. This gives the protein CASSQEDRAMAEQFF.

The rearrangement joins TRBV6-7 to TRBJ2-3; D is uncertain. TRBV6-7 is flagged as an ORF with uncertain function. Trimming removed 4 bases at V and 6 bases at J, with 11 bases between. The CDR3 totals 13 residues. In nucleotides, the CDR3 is TGTGCCAGCAGTTCCCTGATCGGGGATACGCAGTATTTT. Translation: CASSSLIGDTQYF.